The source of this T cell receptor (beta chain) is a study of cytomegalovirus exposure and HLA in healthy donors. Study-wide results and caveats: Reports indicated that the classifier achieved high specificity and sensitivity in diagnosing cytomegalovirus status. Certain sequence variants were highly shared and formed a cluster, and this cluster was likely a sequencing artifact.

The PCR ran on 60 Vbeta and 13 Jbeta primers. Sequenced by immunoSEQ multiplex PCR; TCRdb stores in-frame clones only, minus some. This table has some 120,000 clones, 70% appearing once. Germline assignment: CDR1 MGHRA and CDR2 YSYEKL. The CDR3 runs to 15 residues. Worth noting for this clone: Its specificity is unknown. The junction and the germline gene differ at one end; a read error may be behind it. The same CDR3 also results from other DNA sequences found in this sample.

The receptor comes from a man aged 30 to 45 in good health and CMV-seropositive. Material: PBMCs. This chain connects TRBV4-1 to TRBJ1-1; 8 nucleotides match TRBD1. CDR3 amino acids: CASSPRGLVDTEAFF. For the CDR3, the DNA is TGCGCCAGCAGCCCCAGGGGGCTCGTGGACACTGAAGCCTTCTTT.